This entry describes one T cell receptor beta chain. This entry belongs to a study of blood T cell repertoires in COVID-19. Across the whole study: There were acute and convalescent COVID-19 samples, and they came from the United States, Italy and Spain. Nucleic acid was either cDNA or gDNA, and it came from T cells, B-cell-depleted T cells, or PBMCs.

Looked up from germline, CDR1 is SGHAT and CDR2 is FQNNGV. V lost 7 bases to trimming and J lost 8 bases; unmatched junction nucleotides: 15. CDR3 length: 15 residues. Measured with immunoSEQ multiplex PCR; TCRdb has only the in-frame clones, and not every one. The data hold 270,000 or so clones, with less than 90% observed a single time. The specimen sequenced was peripheral blood. The receptor was derived from a human donor in a cohort sampled during active COVID-19. The chain links TRBV11-2 to TRBJ1-1, with 8 bases lining up with TRBD1. The CDR3 DNA is TGTGCCAGCACCTCTGGGAGGGACAGGCCGACCGAAGCTTTCTTT. This translates into CASTSGRDRPTEAFF.